The 26 T cell receptor beta chains below were found in one sample sequenced in a study of T cell responses to AZD1222 COVID-19 vaccine. The table came from immunoSEQ multiplex PCR; TCRdb's copy has only in-frame clones and leaves some out. The sample lists 150,000 to 200,000 clones, roughly 94% occurring once. Sample: peripheral blood, taken 28 days after the second AZD1222 dose. These receptor sequences come from an adult who received the AZD1222 COVID-19 vaccine.

J is TRBJ2-2 and V is TRBV9; D is unclear. Trimming stripped 4 bases from V and 2 bases from J, with 6 bases between. This CDR3 has 13 residues. The germline gives CDR1 SGDLS, CDR2 YYNGEE. This chain's CDR3 is CASSPSNTGELFF. CDR3 DNA: TGTGCCAGCAGCCCCTCTAACACCGGGGAGCTGTTTTTT. Full variable domain (remainder filled in from reference TRBV9 and TRBJ2-2): DSGVTQTPKHLITATGQRVTLRCSPRSGDLSVYWYQQSLDQGLQFLIQYYNGEERAKGNILERFSAQQFPDLHSELNLSSLELGDSALYFCASSPSNTGELFFGEGSRLTVL.

The rearrangement uses TRBV5-4 and TRBJ2-1; 12 bases are shared with TRBD2. Germline CDR1 SGHNT, CDR2 YYREEE (reference sequence). This CDR3 region has 16 residues. The J segment lost 9 bases and the V segment lost 4 bases, leaving 11 bases of the junction unmatched. This CDR3 is CASSQPLAGGRGEQFF. CDR3 nucleotides: TGTGCCAGCAGCCAACCACTAGCGGGAGGCCGCGGTGAGCAGTTCTTC.

This clone was recorded only once. CDR3 residues: CASSERLSYNEQFF. The CDR3 nucleotides are TGTGCCAGCAGCGAGCGGCTTTCCTACAATGAGCAGTTCTTC. V is TRBV27 and J is TRBJ2-1, with D perhaps TRBD2 (5 bases). The CDR3 runs 14 residues. V lost 6 bases to trimming and J lost 1 base, with 10 bases between them. Germline V gives CDR1 MNHEY, CDR2 SMNVEV (reference sequence).

The count of this clone is one. The chain joins TRBV20-1 to TRBJ2-7; D is ambiguous. Germline-derived CDR1 and CDR2 are DFQATT and SNEGSKA (reference sequence). The CDR3 sequence is 10 residues long. V shed 4 bases and J shed 3 bases, with 4 bases lying between them. The CDR3 DNA sequence: TGCAGTGCTAATGTCTACGAGCAGTACTTC. It is translated as CSANVYEQYF.

The chain is built from TRBV3-1 (or the pseudogene TRBV3-2) and TRBJ2-5; 11 bases agree with TRBD2. CDR3 length equals 17 residues. Trimming at V came to 4 bases and at J to 2 bases, leaving 9 bases not matched to a gene. Germline V gene sequence: CDR1 LGHDT, CDR2 YNNKEL (reference sequence). The chain's CDR3 is CASSRGLAGGSQETQYF. The CDR3 DNA sequence: TGTGCCAGCAGCCGGGGGCTAGCGGGAGGATCTCAAGAGACCCAGTACTTC.

The chain couples TRBV7-2 to TRBJ1-4; no reliable D call. Germline V lookup: CDR1 SGHTA, CDR2 FQGNSA. There are 15 residues in the CDR3. Between the trimmed V and J ends, which lost 5 bases and 0 bases, there was a span of 10 bases. CDR3 loop: CASSAQSATNEKLFF. The CDR3 DNA follows: TGTGCCAGCAGCGCCCAGTCCGCAACTAATGAAAAACTGTTTTTT.

The rearrangement uses TRBV18 and TRBJ1-1; D is unresolved. This CDR3 contains 17 residues. Germline CDR1 reads KGHSH; CDR2 reads LQKENI. The V end was cut by 8 bases, the J end by 0 bases, with 22 bases between. The DNA of the CDR3 is TGTGCCAGCCCTACGGGTGCCGGCCCCCAATTGAACACTGAAGCTTTCTTT. Protein: CASPTGAGPQLNTEAFF.

The chain uses TRBV19 and TRBJ2-3; D unclear. This CDR3 comprises 15 residues. CDR1 and CDR2 from the germline V gene are LNHDA and SQIVND (reference sequence). The V and J ends lost 6 bases and 2 bases respectively, with 15 bases between them. CDR3 sequence (DNA): TGTGCCAGTAGCCTCAGGCACCACTTCACAGATACGCAGTATTTT. Translation gives CASSLRHHFTDTQYF.

The V gene is TRBV19, the J gene TRBJ2-7, with TRBD1 matching over 7 bases. The ends lost 0 bases at V and 5 bases at J; junction bases unmatched: 10. CDR1 and CDR2 (germline): LNHDA, SQIVND (reference sequence). The CDR3 has 16 amino acids. The CDR3, as DNA: TGTGCCAGTAGTATAGATCCTCGAGACAGGGCAAACGAGCAGTACTTC. Translation: CASSIDPRDRANEQYF.

This sequence joins TRBV7-9 and TRBJ1-2, with D hard to call. In germline, CDR1 is SEHNR, CDR2 FQNEAQ (reference sequence). V dropped 1 base and J dropped 0 bases, with 9 bases sitting between them. The CDR3 totals 15 residues. The CDR3 sequence is CASSLGAGPNYGYTF. The DNA for the CDR3 is TGTGCCAGCAGCTTAGGGGCAGGACCTAACTATGGCTACACCTTC.

The chain links TRBV10-3 to TRBJ2-1, with 8 bases that match TRBD1. V lost 5 bases, J lost 5 bases, and 5 bases stayed unmatched. The CDR3 sequence is 14 residues long. From germline, CDR1 is ENHRY and CDR2 SYGVKD. This chain's CDR3 is CAISLTGADNEQFF. The CDR3 DNA reads as TGTGCCATCAGTTTGACAGGGGCTGACAATGAGCAGTTCTTC.

The chain links TRBV19 to TRBJ2-7; D unresolved. Germline-derived CDR1 and CDR2 are LNHDA and SQIVND (reference sequence). CDR3 length equals 16 residues. The V gene lost 1 base and the J gene lost 2 bases, with 15 bases spanning the gap. The CDR3 region has the DNA TGTGCCAGTAGTATAGCCCCCTCGGTTAGCCCCTACGAGCAGTACTTC. Its protein is CASSIAPSVSPYEQYF. Filled out from reference TRBV19 and TRBJ2-7, the complete variable domain reads DGGITQSPKYLFRKEGQNVTLSCEQNLNHDAMYWYRQDPGQGLRLIYYSQIVNDFQKGDIAEGYSVSREKKESFPLTVTSAQKNPTAFYLCASSIAPSVSPYEQYFGPGTRLTVT.

V and J are TRBV6-4 and TRBJ1-1; TRBD1 aligns across 9 bases. The J segment lost 5 bases and the V segment lost 6 bases, leaving 7 bases of the junction unmatched. CDR3 size: 14 residues. The germline V gene has CDR1 MRHNA and CDR2 SNTAGT. CDR3 loop: CASRPDRGGTEAFF. The DNA for the CDR3 is TGTGCCAGCAGGCCAGACAGGGGGGGAACTGAAGCTTTCTTT.

The gene calls are TRBV15 and TRBJ1-2; D possibly corresponds to TRBD1 (5 bases). The CDR3 contains 14 residues. Germline CDR1 is LNHNV and CDR2 is YYDKDF (reference sequence). V was trimmed by 0 bases and J by 2 bases, leaving 7 bases between them. The CDR3 loop reads CATSRDRVNYGYTF. The CDR3 DNA follows: TGTGCCACCAGCAGAGACAGGGTAAACTATGGCTACACCTTC.

The chain links TRBV9 to TRBJ2-1; 10 nucleotides align to TRBD1. Per germline, CDR1 SGDLS and CDR2 YYNGEE. The length of the CDR3 is 16 residues. V shed 4 bases, J shed 6 bases, and the junction held 10 bases outside the gene matches. The CDR3 nucleotides are TGTGCCAGCAGCCCGACGCCGGGACAGGGGTTCAATGAGCAGTTCTTC. It codes for CASSPTPGQGFNEQFF.

The chain carries TRBV24-1 and TRBJ2-1; 13 nucleotides agree with TRBD2. The CDR3 extends over 15 amino acids. V gave up 5 bases and J gave up 7 bases; unmatched junction bases: 4. Germline CDR1 is KGHDR and CDR2 is SFDVKD. CDR3 sequence (DNA): TGTGCCACCAGTGCCGGGACTAGCGGGACGAATGAGCAGTTCTTC. Encoded protein: CATSAGTSGTNEQFF.

This chain uses TRBV28 with TRBJ1-4; D gene uncertain. V dropped 5 bases and J dropped 8 bases, with 24 bases sitting between them. Germline-derived CDR1 and CDR2 are MDHEN and SYDVKM. This CDR3 comprises 17 residues. CDR3 nucleotides: TGTGCCAGCAGTCCCAGTTACTACAGCTCCGAAGGCGAAAAACTGTTTTTT. It is translated as CASSPSYYSSEGEKLFF.

The gene calls are TRBV7-9 and TRBJ2-5, with a possible D match to TRBD2 (6 bases). The germline V and J ends were trimmed by 6 bases and 5 bases, with 19 bases remaining between them. Germline CDR1 reads SEHNR; CDR2 reads FQNEAQ (reference sequence). CDR3 size: 15 residues. The CDR3 loop reads CASRKEGRHGETQYF. CDR3 sequence (DNA): TGTGCCAGCAGGAAGGAGGGACGCCACGGGGAGACCCAGTACTTC.

This clone was detected only once. The genes are TRBV7-9 and TRBJ2-1, with a possible D match to TRBD1 (6 bases). Germline V gene data show CDR1 as SEHNR and CDR2 as FQNEAQ (reference sequence). The CDR3 contains 15 residues. V was clipped by 11 bases and J by 1 base, with 18 bases between them. CDR3 loop: CAALGGGRSYNEQFF. The CDR3 DNA follows: TGTGCCGCTCTGGGTGGGGGCCGGTCCTACAATGAGCAGTTCTTC.

This clone has a handful of counts. The CDR3 bases are TGTGCCAGCAGCTTGGGGTCTAACACTGAAGCTTTCTTT. Amino acid sequence: CASSLGSNTEAFF. The rearrangement uses TRBV7-9 and TRBJ1-1; D not certain. CDR1 is SEHNR and CDR2 is FQNEAQ in the germline V gene (reference sequence). Trimming left V 3 bases short and J 2 bases short, with 7 bases between. This CDR3 has 13 amino acids. Full variable domain (rest looked up from reference TRBV7-9 and TRBJ1-1): DTGVSQNPRHKITKRGQNVTFRCDPISEHNRLYWYRQTLGQGPEFLTYFQNEAQLEKSRLLSDRFSAERPKGSFSTLEIQRTEQGDSAMYLCASSLGSNTEAFFGQGTRLTVV.

V is TRBV12-3 or TRBV12-4 and J is TRBJ1-6, with D perhaps matching TRBD1 (5 bases). The CDR3 is made up of 13 amino acids. Deletions cut 5 bases from V and 8 bases from J, with 10 bases between. The chain's CDR3 is CASSPSGDSPLHF. The CDR3 DNA sequence: TGTGCCAGCAGTCCCTCGGGGGATTCACCCCTCCACTTT.

V usage is TRBV6-5 and J usage is TRBJ2-7; D remains unclear. In germline, CDR1 is MNHEY, CDR2 SVGAGI. Deletions cut 0 bases from V and 4 bases from J, with 10 bases between. CDR3 length: 14 amino acids. CDR3 residues: CASSYSARTYEQYF. The CDR3 DNA reads TGTGCCAGCAGTTACTCTGCCAGAACATACGAGCAGTACTTC.

The gene calls are TRBV7-9 and TRBJ2-4; 7 positions match TRBD1. After removal of 5 bases from V and 1 base from J, the junction contained 8 bases not matched to a gene. The CDR3 runs 16 residues. Per the germline V gene, CDR1 is SEHNR and CDR2 is FQNEAQ (reference sequence). The CDR3 DNA is TGTGCCAGCAGCCCTTGGACAGGCCCTGCCAAAAACATTCAGTACTTC. Translation gives CASSPWTGPAKNIQYF.

This rearrangement joins TRBV4-1 to TRBJ1-4, with 7 bases that match TRBD1. The CDR3 spans 15 residues. The V gene's germline CDR1 is MGHRA and CDR2 YSYEKL. With 1 base clipped from V and 3 bases from J, the junction kept 2 bases outside the gene matches. CDR3 in amino acids: CASSQVRGANEKLFF. The CDR3 bases are TGCGCCAGCAGCCAAGTCAGGGGGGCTAATGAAAAACTGTTTTTT.

This clone was detected a few times. This chain uses TRBV29-1 with TRBJ1-1; tentatively, D is TRBD1 (6 bases). V lost 6 bases, J lost 3 bases, and 29 bases lay in between. Germline V gene sequence: CDR1 SQVTM, CDR2 ANQGSEA. This CDR3 region has 18 residues. The CDR3 DNA sequence: TGCAGCGTGGACCCCCGACGGCAGGGACATCGAGGGGACACTGAAGCTTTCTTT. It specifies CSVDPRRQGHRGDTEAFF.

Only one count was recorded for this clone. The V and J genes are TRBV27 and TRBJ2-5; D is ambiguous. CDR1 and CDR2 (germline): MNHEY, SMNVEV (reference sequence). The CDR3 extends over 13 amino acids. Deletions cut 2 bases from V and 5 bases from J, with 9 bases between. CDR3 sequence: CASSLDGGETQYF. The CDR3 nucleotides are TGTGCCAGCAGTTTAGATGGTGGGGAGACCCAGTACTTC.